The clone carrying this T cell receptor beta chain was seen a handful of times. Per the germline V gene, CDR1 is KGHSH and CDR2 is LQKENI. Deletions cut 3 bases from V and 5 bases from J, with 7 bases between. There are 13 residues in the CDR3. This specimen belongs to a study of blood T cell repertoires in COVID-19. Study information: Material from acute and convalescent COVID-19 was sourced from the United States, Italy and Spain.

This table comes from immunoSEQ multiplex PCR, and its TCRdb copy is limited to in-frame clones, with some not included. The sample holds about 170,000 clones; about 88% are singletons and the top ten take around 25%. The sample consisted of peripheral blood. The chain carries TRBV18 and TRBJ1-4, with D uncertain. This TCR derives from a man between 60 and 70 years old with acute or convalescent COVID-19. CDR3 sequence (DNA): TGTGCCAGCTCACCGGGCCCAAATGAAAAACTGTTTTTT. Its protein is CASSPGPNEKLFF.